The entry below describes one TCR beta chain. This sample was included in a study of blood T cell repertoires in COVID-19. Study information: COVID-19 samples from acute and convalescent phases originated in the United States, Italy and Spain.

The CDR3 covers 17 residues. CDR1 and CDR2 (germline): LNHNV, YYDKDF (reference sequence). Trimming cost V 1 base and J 0 bases, with 14 bases left between them. Authors' analysis steps: By means of reference gene primer amplification, nucleated cell counts were estimated. Profiled with immunoSEQ multiplex PCR; TCRdb holds only in-frame clones, not every one. That table supplies the V and J calls and clone size; D and trimming were determined from the DNA. The sample yields 110,000 or so clones, about 80% seen once. Sequencing was performed on peripheral blood. This TCR came from a woman aged 50 to 60 with acute or convalescent COVID-19. This chain connects TRBV15 to TRBJ2-3, with D perhaps TRBD2 (7 bases). DNA of the CDR3: TGTGCCACCAGCAGAGGCCAGGGGCGGGGGAGCACAGATACGCAGTATTTT. Protein sequence: CATSRGQGRGSTDTQYF.